The clone carrying this TCR beta chain has ten or more counts. Its antigen is not known. The sample carries other DNA sequences with the same CDR3. The data belong to a study of cytomegalovirus exposure and HLA in healthy donors. Findings of the study overall: Later analysis demonstrated an association between a missense DCLRE1C variant and TCR beta V- and J-gene trimming. An analysis was carried out at a later point. It showed that HLA-associated TCR beta chains were more clonally expanded than equally common non-associated chains.

Healthy individuals who donated bone marrow served as the donors. The CDR3 is 13 residues long. The ends lost 3 bases at V and 4 bases at J; junction bases unmatched: 2. CDR1 and CDR2 from the germline V gene are LNHDA and SQIVND (reference sequence). The PCR had 60 Vbeta and 13 Jbeta primers. Sequencing used immunoSEQ multiplex PCR; TCRdb keeps in-frame clones, though not all of them. The top ten hold around 1.4% of the sample, which has roughly 190,000 clones, around 74% seen once. The rearrangement joins TRBV19 to TRBJ2-7; 8 nucleotides match TRBD1. This TCR derives from a girl between 10 and 17 years old in good health and CMV-seropositive. Material for sequencing was PBMCs. CDR3 sequence reads: CASSIRQGYEQYF. CDR3 sequence (DNA): TGTGCCAGTAGTATCAGACAGGGGTACGAGCAGTACTTC.